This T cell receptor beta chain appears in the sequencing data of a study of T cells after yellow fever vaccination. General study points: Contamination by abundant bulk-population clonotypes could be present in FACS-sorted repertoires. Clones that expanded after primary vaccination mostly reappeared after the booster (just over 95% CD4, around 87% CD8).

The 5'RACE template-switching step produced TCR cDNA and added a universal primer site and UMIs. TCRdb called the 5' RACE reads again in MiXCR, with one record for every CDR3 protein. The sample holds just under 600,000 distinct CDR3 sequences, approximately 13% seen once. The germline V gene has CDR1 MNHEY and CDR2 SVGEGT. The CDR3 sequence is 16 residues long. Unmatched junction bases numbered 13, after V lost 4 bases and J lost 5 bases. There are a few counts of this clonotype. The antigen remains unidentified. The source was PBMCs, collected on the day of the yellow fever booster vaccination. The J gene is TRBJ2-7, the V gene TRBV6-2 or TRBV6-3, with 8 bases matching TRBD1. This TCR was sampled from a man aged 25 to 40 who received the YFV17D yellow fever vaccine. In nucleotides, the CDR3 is TGTGCCAGCAGTTCCAAGCCGGGACAGGCATCTCACGAGCAGTACTTC. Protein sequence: CASSSKPGQASHEQYF.